Listed here are 16 T cell receptor beta chains from one sample, sequenced in a study of blood T cell repertoires in COVID-19. Clones were sequenced by immunoSEQ multiplex PCR, and TCRdb holds only the in-frame ones, with some missing. The repertoire holds roughly 410,000 clones, more than 80% seen once, with 1.2% in the top ten. The source material was peripheral blood. The receptors were gathered from a man aged 35-49 years with acute or convalescent COVID-19.

The chain's CDR3 is CASSSATGTSPYGYTF. Here the CDR3 DNA reads TGTGCCAGCAGCTCCGCCACCGGGACAAGCCCTTATGGCTACACCTTC. The chain combines TRBV7-6 with TRBJ1-2, with D tentatively TRBD1 (6 bases). CDR3 length: 16 residues. V was shortened by 4 bases and J by 5 bases, with 20 bases between the two germline ends. Germline-derived CDR1 and CDR2 are SGHVS and FNYEAQ.

Remarks on this clone: Within the sample, other DNA sequences also encode this same CDR3. The chain uses TRBV6-5 and TRBJ1-1; tentatively, D is TRBD1 (5 bases). V lost 2 bases and J lost 2, with 9 bases in between. The CDR3 totals 14 residues. Germline-derived CDR1 and CDR2 are MNHEY and SVGAGI. CDR3 DNA: TGTGCCAGCAGTTACGGGGCCGGAAACACTGAAGCTTTCTTT. Amino acids: CASSYGAGNTEAFF.

The chain employs TRBV28 and TRBJ1-1, with TRBD1 identical over 7 bases. Per the germline V gene, CDR1 is MDHEN and CDR2 is SYDVKM. V dropped 3 bases and J dropped 9; count of bases not matched to a gene: 4. The CDR3 extends over 12 amino acids. Here the CDR3 reads CASSFETGKAFF. The DNA of the CDR3 is TGTGCCAGCAGTTTCGAGACAGGGAAAGCTTTCTTT.

The genes are TRBV12-3 or TRBV12-4 and TRBJ1-4, with D unclear. The CDR3 has 13 residues. V lost 1 base, J lost 8 bases, and 8 bases lay in between. The CDR3 spells CASSLVSREKLFF. The CDR3, as DNA: TGTGCCAGCAGTTTAGTTTCACGGGAAAAACTGTTTTTT.

The V gene is TRBV16, the J gene TRBJ2-7; 8 bases align to TRBD1. Germline V gene data show CDR1 as KGHSY and CDR2 as FQNENV. The CDR3 sequence is 15 residues long. With V trimmed by 2 bases and J by 5 bases, 8 bases remained unmatched. CDR3 sequence reads: CASSQTQGAYHEQYF. CDR3 coding DNA: TGTGCCAGCAGCCAAACCCAGGGGGCTTACCACGAGCAGTACTTC.

This sequence joins TRBV10-1 and TRBJ1-2; D is uncertain. CDR1 is WNHNN, CDR2 SYGVQD, per germline (reference sequence). Trimming left V 2 bases short and J 4 bases short, with 8 bases between. The CDR3 has 13 amino acids. The CDR3 loop reads CASSEAVGYGYTF. The CDR3 bases are TGCGCCAGCAGTGAGGCCGTCGGCTATGGCTACACCTTC.

The gene calls are TRBV6-5 and TRBJ1-3; unclear D gene. Germline CDR1 reads MNHEY; CDR2 reads SVGAGI. Trimming removed 7 bases from V and 2 bases from J, with 15 bases in between. The CDR3 runs to 15 residues. The CDR3 DNA sequence: TGTGCCAGCACGATAGCCATTCATACTGGAAACACCATATATTTT. Translating gives CASTIAIHTGNTIYF.

J is TRBJ2-1 and V is TRBV7-9; no definite D call. The length of the CDR3 is 14 residues. With 5 bases removed from V and 4 bases from J, the gap between germline ends came to 12 bases. Germline V CDR1 and CDR2: SEHNR, FQNEAQ (reference sequence). The CDR3 sequence is CASSAVQSYNEQFF. In nucleotides, the CDR3 is TGTGCCAGCAGCGCCGTACAGTCGTACAATGAGCAGTTCTTC.

Concerning this clone itself: Other DNA sequences from this sample encode an identical CDR3 as well. This chain links TRBV6-5 with TRBJ1-1; TRBD1 matches at 8 bases. The CDR3 length is 14 residues. Trimming cost V 5 bases and J 2 bases; bases outside gene matches: 4. Germline assignment: CDR1 MNHEY and CDR2 SVGAGI. This CDR3 reads CASSRDRGNTEAFF. Written as DNA, the CDR3 is TGTGCCAGCAGTCGCGACAGGGGAAACACTGAAGCTTTCTTT.

The chain employs TRBV5-1 and TRBJ2-5; D ambiguous. The V and J ends lost 6 bases and 0 bases respectively, with 9 bases between them. CDR1 is SGHRS, CDR2 YFSETQ, per germline. The CDR3 totals 13 residues. Written as DNA, the CDR3 is TGCGCCAGCACCACAGCAAACCAAGAGACCCAGTACTTC. It codes for CASTTANQETQYF.

The chain links TRBV27 to TRBJ2-4; 7 nucleotides agree with TRBD2. V was pared by 3 bases and J by 2 bases, with 4 bases of the junction left unmatched. CDR3 length: 15 residues. Germline lookup yields CDR1 MNHEY and CDR2 SMNVEV (reference sequence). The CDR3 loop reads CASSLSGGTKNIQYF. The CDR3 nucleotides read TGTGCCAGCAGTTTGTCCGGGGGGACCAAAAACATTCAGTACTTC.

The table lists this clone with a count of one. The chain is built from TRBV6-2 or TRBV6-3 and TRBJ2-3; TRBD2 is a possible D gene (5 bases). The CDR3 spans 17 residues. V was pared by 5 bases and J by 2 bases, with 20 bases between. Germline-derived CDR1 and CDR2 are MNHEY and SVGEGT. CDR3 coding DNA: TGTGCCAGCAGTCCCCCCGGAGGCTTCCTCAACACAGATACGCAGTATTTT. Its protein product is CASSPPGGFLNTDTQYF.

The count of this clone is one. The V gene is TRBV5-1, the J gene TRBJ2-3, with 8 bases matching TRBD2. With 4 bases clipped from V and 4 bases from J, the junction kept 11 bases outside the gene matches. The length of the CDR3 is 16 residues. CDR1 and CDR2 (germline): SGHRS, YFSETQ. Here the CDR3 reads CASSRNREGGADTQYF. In DNA, the CDR3 is TGCGCCAGCAGCCGCAACCGGGAGGGTGGCGCAGATACGCAGTATTTT.

The chain recombines TRBV7-2 with TRBJ1-2, with 9 bases matching TRBD1. CDR1 is SGHTA and CDR2 is FQGNSA in the germline V gene. After removal of 5 bases from V and 7 bases from J, the junction contained 8 bases not matched to a gene. CDR3 size: 14 residues. The CDR3 DNA follows: TGTGCCAGCAGCCAATTACAGGGGGCAGGTGGCTACACCTTC. This gives the protein CASSQLQGAGGYTF.

This sequence joins TRBV4-1 and TRBJ2-7; TRBD1 is a possible D gene (7 bases). This CDR3 is 15 amino acids long. Trimming left V 1 base short and J 0 bases short, with 10 bases between. Germline loops: CDR1 MGHRA, CDR2 YSYEKL. DNA for the CDR3: TGCGCCAGCAGCCAAGTGCAGGGGGGCTCCTACGAGCAGTACTTC. Translated: CASSQVQGGSYEQYF.

This rearrangement joins TRBV11-2 to TRBJ1-3; D remains ambiguous. The V end lost 1 base, the J end lost 3 bases, and 10 bases lay between the germline ends. In germline, CDR1 is SGHAT, CDR2 FQNNGV. The CDR3 is made up of 15 amino acids. CDR3 sequence: CASSLVGGFGNTIYF. DNA of the CDR3: TGTGCCAGCAGCTTAGTAGGCGGGTTTGGAAACACCATATATTTT.